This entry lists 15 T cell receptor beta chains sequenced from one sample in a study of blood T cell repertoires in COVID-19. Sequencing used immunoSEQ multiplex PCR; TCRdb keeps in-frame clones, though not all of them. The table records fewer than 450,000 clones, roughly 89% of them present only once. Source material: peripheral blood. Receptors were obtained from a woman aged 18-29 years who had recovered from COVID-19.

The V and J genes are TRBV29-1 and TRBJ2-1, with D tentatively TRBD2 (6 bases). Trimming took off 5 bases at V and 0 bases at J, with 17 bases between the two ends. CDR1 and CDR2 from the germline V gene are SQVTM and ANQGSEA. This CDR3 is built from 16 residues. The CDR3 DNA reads TGCAGCGTTTTGGGGGGAGAAGAGGGCTCCTACAATGAGCAGTTCTTC. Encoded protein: CSVLGGEEGSYNEQFF.

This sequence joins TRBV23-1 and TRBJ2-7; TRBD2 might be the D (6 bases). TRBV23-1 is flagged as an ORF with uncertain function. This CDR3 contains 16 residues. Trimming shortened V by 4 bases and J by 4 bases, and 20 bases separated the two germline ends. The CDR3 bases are TGCGCCAGCAGTCGTAGCGGAGTCTTATTGAGGTACGAGCAGTACGTC. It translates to CASSRSGVLLRYEQYV.

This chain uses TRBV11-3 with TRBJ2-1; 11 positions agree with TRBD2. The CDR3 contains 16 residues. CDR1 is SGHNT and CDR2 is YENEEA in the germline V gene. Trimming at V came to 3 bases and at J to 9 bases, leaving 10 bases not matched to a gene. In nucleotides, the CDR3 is TGTGCCAGCAGCTTTGAAATAGCGGGAGGGATCGGTGAGCAGTTCTTC. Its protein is CASSFEIAGGIGEQFF.

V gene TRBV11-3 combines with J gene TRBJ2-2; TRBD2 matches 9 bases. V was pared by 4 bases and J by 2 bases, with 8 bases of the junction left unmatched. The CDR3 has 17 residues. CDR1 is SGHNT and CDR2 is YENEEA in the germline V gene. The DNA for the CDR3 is TGTGCCAGCAGCTCCCGCGGGAGGGAACAAAACACCGGGGAGCTGTTTTTT. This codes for CASSSRGREQNTGELFF. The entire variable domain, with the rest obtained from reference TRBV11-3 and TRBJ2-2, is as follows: EAGVVQSPRYKIIEKKQPVAFWCNPISGHNTLYWYLQNLGQGPELLIRYENEEAVDDSQLPKDRFSAERLKGVDSTLKIQPAELGDSAVYLCASSSRGREQNTGELFFGEGSRLTVL.

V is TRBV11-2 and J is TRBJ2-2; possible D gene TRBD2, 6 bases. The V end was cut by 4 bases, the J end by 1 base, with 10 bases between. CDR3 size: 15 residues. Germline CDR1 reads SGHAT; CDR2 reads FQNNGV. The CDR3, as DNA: TGTGCCAGCAGCTGGAACGGGAGGAACACCGGGGAGCTGTTTTTT. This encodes CASSWNGRNTGELFF. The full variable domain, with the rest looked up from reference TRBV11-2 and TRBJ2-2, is EAGVAQSPRYKIIEKRQSVAFWCNPISGHATLYWYQQILGQGPKLLIQFQNNGVVDDSQLPKDRFSAERLKGVDSTLKIQPAKLEDSAVYLCASSWNGRNTGELFFGEGSRLTVL.

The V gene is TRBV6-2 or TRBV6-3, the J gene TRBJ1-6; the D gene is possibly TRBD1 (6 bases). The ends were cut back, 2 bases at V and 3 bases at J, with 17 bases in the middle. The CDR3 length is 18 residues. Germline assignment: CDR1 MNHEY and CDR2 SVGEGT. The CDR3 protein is CASSYQRQDRFYNSPLHF. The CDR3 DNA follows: TGTGCCAGCAGTTACCAGAGACAGGACCGGTTCTATAATTCACCCCTCCACTTT.

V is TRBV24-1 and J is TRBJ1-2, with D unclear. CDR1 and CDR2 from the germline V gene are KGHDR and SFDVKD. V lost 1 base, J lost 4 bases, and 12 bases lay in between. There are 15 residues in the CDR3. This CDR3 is CATSDLSGTFYGYTF. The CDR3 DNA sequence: TGTGCCACCAGTGATTTATCGGGAACCTTCTATGGCTACACCTTC.

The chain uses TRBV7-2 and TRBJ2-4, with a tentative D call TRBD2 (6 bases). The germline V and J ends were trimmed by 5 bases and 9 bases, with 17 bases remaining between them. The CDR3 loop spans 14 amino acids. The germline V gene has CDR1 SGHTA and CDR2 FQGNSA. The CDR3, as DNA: TGTGCCAGCAGCCCGGGGCGCGGGAATGGCATTCAGTACTTC. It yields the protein CASSPGRGNGIQYF.

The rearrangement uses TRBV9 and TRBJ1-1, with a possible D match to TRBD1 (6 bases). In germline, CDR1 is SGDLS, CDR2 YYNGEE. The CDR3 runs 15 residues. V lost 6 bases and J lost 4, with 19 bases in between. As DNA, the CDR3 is TGTGCCAGCACCCCCAGGGGCCGTGGGGGCACTGAAGCTTTCTTT. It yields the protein CASTPRGRGGTEAFF.

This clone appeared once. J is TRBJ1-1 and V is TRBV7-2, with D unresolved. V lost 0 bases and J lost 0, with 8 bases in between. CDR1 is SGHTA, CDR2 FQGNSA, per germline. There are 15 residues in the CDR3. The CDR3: CASSLAGLVNTEAFF. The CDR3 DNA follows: TGTGCCAGCAGCTTAGCGGGCCTTGTGAACACTGAAGCTTTCTTT.

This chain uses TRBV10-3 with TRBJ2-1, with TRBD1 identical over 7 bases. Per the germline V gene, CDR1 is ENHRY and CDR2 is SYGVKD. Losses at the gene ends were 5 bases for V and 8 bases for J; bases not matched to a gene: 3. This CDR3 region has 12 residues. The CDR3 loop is CAISFTGDEQFF. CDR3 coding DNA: TGTGCCATCAGTTTTACAGGGGATGAGCAGTTCTTC.

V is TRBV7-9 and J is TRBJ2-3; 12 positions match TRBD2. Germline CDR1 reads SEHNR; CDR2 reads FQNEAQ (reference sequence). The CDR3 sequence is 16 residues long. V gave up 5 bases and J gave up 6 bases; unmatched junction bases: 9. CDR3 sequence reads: CASSPRLAGVGDTQYF. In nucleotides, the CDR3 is TGTGCCAGCAGCCCAAGACTAGCGGGAGTAGGGGATACGCAGTATTTT.

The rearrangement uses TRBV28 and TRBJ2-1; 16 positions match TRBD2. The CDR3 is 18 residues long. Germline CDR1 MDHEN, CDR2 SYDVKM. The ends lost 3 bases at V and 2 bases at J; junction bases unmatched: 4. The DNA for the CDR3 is TGTGCCAGCAGTTTGGGACTAGCGGGAGGGCCCCCCTACAATGAGCAGTTCTTC. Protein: CASSLGLAGGPPYNEQFF. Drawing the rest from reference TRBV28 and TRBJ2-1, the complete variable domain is DVKVTQSSRYLVKRTGEKVFLECVQDMDHENMFWYRQDPGLGLRLIYFSYDVKMKEKGDIPEGYSVSREKKERFSLILESASTNQTSMYLCASSLGLAGGPPYNEQFFGPGTRLTVL.

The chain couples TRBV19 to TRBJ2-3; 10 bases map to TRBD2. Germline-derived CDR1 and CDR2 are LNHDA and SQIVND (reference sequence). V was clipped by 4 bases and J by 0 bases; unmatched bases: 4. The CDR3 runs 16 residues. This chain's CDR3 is CASSRRTSGSTDTQYF. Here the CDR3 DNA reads TGTGCCAGTAGTAGAAGGACTAGCGGTAGCACAGATACGCAGTATTTT.

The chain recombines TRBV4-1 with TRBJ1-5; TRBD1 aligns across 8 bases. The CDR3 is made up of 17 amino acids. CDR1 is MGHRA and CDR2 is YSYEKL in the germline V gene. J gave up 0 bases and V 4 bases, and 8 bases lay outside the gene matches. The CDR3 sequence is CASSLRQGSDSNQPQHF. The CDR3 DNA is TGCGCCAGCAGCCTACGACAGGGGAGCGATAGCAATCAGCCCCAGCATTTT.